These T cell receptor beta chains were read from a single sample in a study of blood T cell repertoires in COVID-19. Produced via immunoSEQ multiplex PCR; TCRdb's table is partial and in-frame only. The sample shows about 55,000 clones, approximately 85% of them seen only once. The sequencing input was peripheral blood. These receptors all stem from a human donor in a cohort sampled during active COVID-19. Each CDR3 is given with its conserved first and last residue. A D gene is named only where the DNA matches it firmly. A clone size is listed for some rows: how often the clone was seen (once, few, many), or a class if it is expanded.

abundance: -; j_gene: TRBJ2-1; v_gene: TRBV5-1; d_gene: -; CDR3nt: TGCGCCAGCAGCCACCTAAATACAGGGCTGCTCAATGAGCAGTTCTTC; CDR3aa: CASSHLNTGLLNEQFF
abundance: -; j_gene: TRBJ1-1; v_gene: TRBV18; d_gene: -; CDR3nt: TGTGCCAGCCCCAAGGAGGGGGGGAGGACTGAAGCTTTCTTT; CDR3aa: CASPKEGGRTEAFF
abundance: -; j_gene: TRBJ1-4; v_gene: TRBV5-6; d_gene: -; CDR3nt: TGTGCCAGCAGCCCCAGGACTGGCTCTGTTGAAAAACTGTTTTTT; CDR3aa: CASSPRTGSVEKLFF
abundance: -; j_gene: TRBJ2-5; v_gene: TRBV4-1; d_gene: TRBD2; CDR3nt: TGCGCCAGCAGCCAAGGTTATCTAGCGGGGGGCCAAGAGACCCAGTACTTC; CDR3aa: CASSQGYLAGGQETQYF
abundance: -; j_gene: TRBJ2-7; v_gene: TRBV9; d_gene: TRBD1; CDR3nt: TGTGCCAGCAGCGTAGGGGACAGGGCGGGCGAGCAGTACTTC; CDR3aa: CASSVGDRAGEQYF
abundance: -; j_gene: TRBJ2-5; v_gene: TRBV6-5; d_gene: TRBD2; CDR3nt: TGTGCCAGCAGAGTTAGCGGGGCACAAGAGACCCAGTACTTC; CDR3aa: CASRVSGAQETQYF
abundance: few; j_gene: TRBJ2-2; v_gene: TRBV7-9; d_gene: TRBD2; CDR3nt: TGTGCCAGCAGCTCGTACGGGGGGGCGGACACCGGGGAGCTGTTTTTT; CDR3aa: CASSSYGGADTGELFF
abundance: -; j_gene: TRBJ1-1; v_gene: TRBV11-2; d_gene: -; CDR3nt: TGTGCCAGCAGCTTAGCAGAGGTTGAAGCTTTCTTT; CDR3aa: CASSLAEVEAFF
abundance: once; j_gene: TRBJ2-1; v_gene: TRBV10-1; d_gene: TRBD2; CDR3nt: TGCGCCAGCAGTCGGACTAGCGGCTACAATGAGCAGTTCTTC; CDR3aa: CASSRTSGYNEQFF
abundance: -; j_gene: TRBJ1-2; v_gene: TRBV7-9; d_gene: TRBD1; CDR3nt: TGTGCCAGCAGCCCCCGGGACAGTTATAACTATGGCTACACCTTC; CDR3aa: CASSPRDSYNYGYTF
abundance: -; j_gene: TRBJ1-4; v_gene: TRBV7-2; d_gene: TRBD1; CDR3nt: TGTGCCAGCAGCTTAGATAGGGGACAGGGTGAGGAAAAACTGTTTTTT; CDR3aa: CASSLDRGQGEEKLFF
abundance: -; j_gene: TRBJ1-5; v_gene: TRBV19; d_gene: -; CDR3nt: TGTGCCAGTAGTATTTTTGGACAGAACAATCAGCCCCAGCATTTT; CDR3aa: CASSIFGQNNQPQHF
abundance: -; j_gene: TRBJ1-5; v_gene: TRBV19; d_gene: -; CDR3nt: TGTGCCAGTAGTATCGGAAGACAGCTAAATCAGCCCCAGCATTTT; CDR3aa: CASSIGRQLNQPQHF
abundance: -; j_gene: TRBJ2-6; v_gene: TRBV7-9; d_gene: -; CDR3nt: TGTGCCAGCAGCCTACTCGGTACTGGGGCCAACGTCCTGACTTTC; CDR3aa: CASSLLGTGANVLTF
abundance: few; j_gene: TRBJ2-7; v_gene: TRBV3-1/TRBV3-2; d_gene: -; CDR3nt: TGTGCCAGCAGCCAAGGACTTCCTTCCTACGAGCAGTACTTC; CDR3aa: CASSQGLPSYEQYF
abundance: once; j_gene: TRBJ1-5; v_gene: TRBV3-1/TRBV3-2; d_gene: -; CDR3nt: TGTGCCAGCAGCCGGGACACCTTCAATCAGCCCCAGCATTTT; CDR3aa: CASSRDTFNQPQHF
abundance: -; j_gene: TRBJ2-5; v_gene: TRBV11-2; d_gene: -; CDR3nt: TGTGCCAGCAGCTTAGACGGAGAGACCCAGTACTTC; CDR3aa: CASSLDGETQYF
abundance: -; j_gene: TRBJ1-2; v_gene: TRBV2; d_gene: TRBD1; CDR3nt: TGTGCCAGCAGTGAAAGGGACAGGGGCTGGCTCGGCTACACCTTC; CDR3aa: CASSERDRGWLGYTF
abundance: -; j_gene: TRBJ1-4; v_gene: TRBV15; d_gene: TRBD1; CDR3nt: TGTGCCACCAGCAGAGAAGGGACAGGGTATGAAAAACTGTTTTTT; CDR3aa: CATSREGTGYEKLFF
abundance: few; j_gene: TRBJ1-5; v_gene: TRBV19; d_gene: TRBD1; CDR3nt: TGTGCCAGTAGCACCGGACAGGGATATCAGCCCCAGCATTTT; CDR3aa: CASSTGQGYQPQHF
abundance: -; j_gene: TRBJ1-6; v_gene: TRBV7-9; d_gene: TRBD1; CDR3nt: TGTGCCAGCAGCTTAGGGACAGGGTTCTCACCCCTCCACTTT; CDR3aa: CASSLGTGFSPLHF
abundance: -; j_gene: TRBJ2-4; v_gene: TRBV30; d_gene: -; CDR3nt: TGTGCCTGGAGTGATAGTGAAAACATTCAGTACTTC; CDR3aa: CAWSDSENIQYF
abundance: -; j_gene: TRBJ1-1; v_gene: TRBV2; d_gene: TRBD1; CDR3nt: TGTGCCAGTAGGACAGGGGGCTGGACTGAAGCTTTCTTT; CDR3aa: CASRTGGWTEAFF
abundance: -; j_gene: TRBJ2-3; v_gene: TRBV11-2; d_gene: TRBD2; CDR3nt: TGTGCCAGCAGCTCCGGGACTAGTACAGATACGCAGTATTTT; CDR3aa: CASSSGTSTDTQYF
abundance: -; j_gene: TRBJ1-6; v_gene: TRBV3-1/TRBV3-2; d_gene: TRBD1; CDR3nt: TGTGCCAGCAGCCAGGAAGACAGGGAGTACCCCCTCCACTTT; CDR3aa: CASSQEDREYPLHF
abundance: -; j_gene: TRBJ2-7; v_gene: TRBV6-5; d_gene: TRBD1; CDR3nt: TGTGCCAGTATCCGGGACAGCGCAACCTACGAGCAGTACTTC; CDR3aa: CASIRDSATYEQYF
abundance: -; j_gene: TRBJ2-2; v_gene: TRBV19; d_gene: -; CDR3nt: TGTGCCAGTAGGGCCCTGGAGGGGCGGTACACCGGGGAGCTGTTTTTT; CDR3aa: CASRALEGRYTGELFF
abundance: -; j_gene: TRBJ2-3; v_gene: TRBV6-5; d_gene: TRBD1; CDR3nt: TGTGCCGGAACAGGGGGCGGCACAGATACGCAGTATTTT; CDR3aa: CAGTGGGTDTQYF
abundance: -; j_gene: TRBJ1-2; v_gene: TRBV11-1; d_gene: -; CDR3nt: TGTGCCAGCAGCTTGGGGAAGGGGACAAACTATGGCTACACCTTC; CDR3aa: CASSLGKGTNYGYTF
abundance: -; j_gene: TRBJ2-1; v_gene: TRBV18; d_gene: TRBD2; CDR3nt: TGTGCCAGCTCGCCCGGGACTAGCGGGAGTATTGAGCAGTTCTTC; CDR3aa: CASSPGTSGSIEQFF
abundance: -; j_gene: TRBJ1-5; v_gene: TRBV3-1/TRBV3-2; d_gene: -; CDR3nt: TGTGCCAGCAGCCAGGGGGCTGGCAATCAGCCCCAGCATTTT; CDR3aa: CASSQGAGNQPQHF
abundance: few; j_gene: TRBJ1-1; v_gene: TRBV3-1/TRBV3-2; d_gene: TRBD1; CDR3nt: TGTGCCAGCAGCCGACAGGGGGCGAACACTGAAGCTTTCTTT; CDR3aa: CASSRQGANTEAFF
abundance: -; j_gene: TRBJ1-2; v_gene: TRBV11-2; d_gene: -; CDR3nt: TGTGCCAGCAGCTTAGCCAATTCTAACTATGGCTACACCTTC; CDR3aa: CASSLANSNYGYTF
abundance: -; j_gene: TRBJ1-1; v_gene: TRBV28; d_gene: -; CDR3nt: TGTGCCAGCAGTTTACAGGGGCTGGTAACTTTCTTT; CDR3aa: CASSLQGLVTFF
abundance: -; j_gene: TRBJ2-5; v_gene: TRBV6-5; d_gene: TRBD2; CDR3nt: TGTGCCAGCACGCGGCCGGCTAGCGGGGGGGAGACCCAGTACTTC; CDR3aa: CASTRPASGGETQYF